This T cell receptor (beta chain) was captured in a study of CD8+ T cells in alopecia areata. Findings and limits, study-wide: Sharing of TCRs across patients appeared less clear than in mice, possibly for HLA-related reasons. Alopecia totalis/universalis scalp especially showed more expanded CD8+ clones than normal scalp. Tofacitinib significantly reduced both scalp clonality and expanded CD8+ clones among the top 100.

Comments on this clone: Its cognate antigen is unknown. This specimen includes other DNA sequences encoding the same CDR3.

Isolated RNA was reverse transcribed into cDNA used as the sequencing template. Only in-frame clones appear in the TCRdb table, and some are missing; sequencing was by immunoSEQ multiplex PCR. In the table there are 120,000 to 150,000 clones, roughly 82% of which are singletons. The sample's treatment: oral pan-JAK inhibitor, 5-10 mg twice daily. V shed 0 bases and J shed 4 bases, with 6 bases lying between them. The CDR3 contains 13 residues. CDR1 MNHEY and CDR2 SVGAGI come from the germline V gene. The receptor was derived from a human donor with alopecia areata. The chain recombines TRBV6-5 with TRBJ1-1; no firm D call. Sequenced material: CD8+ T cells sorted from blood, taken at week 4, from a patient treated with tofacitinib. DNA for the CDR3: TGTGCCAGCAGTTACTCGACGGCCACTGAAGCTTTCTTT. Its translation: CASSYSTATEAFF.